This T cell receptor beta chain stems from a study of cytomegalovirus exposure and HLA in healthy donors. Study-wide context: Unique TCR beta sequences numbering approximately 120 million came from approximately 180 million T cells in an earlier analysis.

The PCR had 60 Vbeta and 13 Jbeta primers. Generated by immunoSEQ multiplex PCR, the TCRdb table keeps only in-frame clones and is missing some. This sample carries 200,000 to 250,000 clones, about three quarters of them seen once, and the ten largest clones take 1.5% to 2%. The CDR3 covers 16 residues. Germline lookup yields CDR1 SGHRS and CDR2 YFSETQ. V dropped 0 bases and J dropped 6; count of bases not matched to a gene: 7. What was sequenced was PBMCs. The TCR sequence derives from a man younger than 30 in good health and CMV-seronegative. The chain recombines TRBV5-1 with TRBJ1-1; 11 bases agree with TRBD1. The chain's CDR3 is CASSLAGTGGMPEAFF. The CDR3, as DNA: TGCGCCAGCAGCTTGGCGGGGACAGGGGGGATGCCTGAAGCTTTCTTT. The variable domain in full, completed from reference TRBV5-1 and TRBJ1-1, reads KAGVTQTPRYLIKTRGQQVTLSCSPISGHRSVSWYQQTPGQGLQFLFEYFSETQRNKGNFPGRFSGRQFSNSRSEMNVSTLELGDSALYLCASSLAGTGGMPEAFFGQGTRLTVV.